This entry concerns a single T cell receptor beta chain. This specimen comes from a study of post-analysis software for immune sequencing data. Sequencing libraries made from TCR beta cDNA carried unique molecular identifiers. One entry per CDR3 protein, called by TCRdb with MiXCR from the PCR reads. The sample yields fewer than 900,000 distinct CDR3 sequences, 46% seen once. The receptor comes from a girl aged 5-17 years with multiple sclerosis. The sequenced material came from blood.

This CDR3 reads CASSLGQPNFEAFF. CDR3 nucleotides: TGTGCCAGCAGCCTGGGACAGCCCAATTTTGAAGCTTTCTTT. The V and J genes are TRBV7-8 and TRBJ1-1; 7 bases agree with TRBD1. V was pared by 5 bases and J by 7 bases, with 10 bases of the junction left unmatched. CDR1 is SGHVS, CDR2 FQNEAQ, per germline. This CDR3 is 14 amino acids long.